The 5 T cell receptor beta chains listed next were all sequenced from one sample in a study of cytomegalovirus exposure and HLA in healthy donors. Assay used: immunoSEQ multiplex PCR; TCRdb lists only in-frame clones, some missing. The table shows roughly 150,000 clones, with about nine tenths occurring only once. Material: PBMCs. The receptors were sampled from a woman between 18 and 29 years old in good health and CMV-seropositive.

This clone was picked up a small number of times. This chain connects TRBV18 to TRBJ2-1, with D possibly matching TRBD2 (7 bases). CDR1 KGHSH and CDR2 LQKENI come from the germline V gene. V was trimmed by 0 bases and J by 7 bases, leaving 13 bases between them. The CDR3 has 15 amino acids. The CDR3 reads CASSPPVQGGNEQFF. CDR3 sequence (DNA): TGTGCCAGCTCACCACCTGTACAGGGAGGGAATGAGCAGTTCTTC.

The CDR3 nucleotides read TGTGCCAGCAGCTCAGAAGACAGCGTTGAGCAGTTCTTC. It specifies CASSSEDSVEQFF. This chain joins TRBV5-4 and TRBJ2-1; maybe TRBD1 (5 bases). Germline CDR1 and CDR2: SGHNT and YYREEE (reference sequence). The CDR3 totals 13 residues. V lost 3 bases, J lost 9 bases, and 13 bases lay in between. The full variable domain, in which reference TRBV5-4 and TRBJ2-1 provide the parts outside the CDR3, is ETGVTQSPTHLIKTRGQQVTLRCSSQSGHNTVSWYQQALGQGPQFIFQYYREEENGRGNFPPRFSGLQFPNYSSELNVNALELDDSALYLCASSSEDSVEQFFGPGTRLTVL.

The V gene is TRBV29-1, the J gene TRBJ2-7; 7 positions match TRBD1. The germline gives CDR1 SQVTM, CDR2 ANQGSEA. The CDR3 consists of 14 residues. With V trimmed by 4 bases and J by 4 bases, 10 bases remained unmatched. The CDR3 spells CSVAGGVVKYEQYF. The DNA of the CDR3 is TGCAGCGTTGCAGGGGGAGTAGTTAAGTACGAGCAGTACTTC.

The DNA for the CDR3 is TGCGCCAGCAGAGGGGGACAGGGCAGGACGGGATACGAGCAGTACTTC. Its translation is CASRGGQGRTGYEQYF. The V call is TRBV10-1, the J call TRBJ2-7; 9 nucleotides line up with TRBD1. The CDR3 has 16 residues. Trimming cost V 6 bases and J 4 bases; bases outside gene matches: 13. CDR1 and CDR2 from the germline V gene are WNHNN and SYGVQD (reference sequence).

The V and J genes are TRBV5-1 and TRBJ2-7; tentatively, D is TRBD1 (5 bases). This CDR3 region has 12 residues. The germline V gene encodes CDR1 SGHRS and CDR2 YFSETQ. V was cut by 0 bases and J by 4 bases, with 5 bases left in between. The CDR3 protein is CASSLEGYEQYF. Written as DNA, the CDR3 is TGCGCCAGCAGCTTGGAGGGGTACGAGCAGTACTTC. Drawing the rest from reference TRBV5-1 and TRBJ2-7, the complete variable domain is KAGVTQTPRYLIKTRGQQVTLSCSPISGHRSVSWYQQTPGQGLQFLFEYFSETQRNKGNFPGRFSGRQFSNSRSEMNVSTLELGDSALYLCASSLEGYEQYFGPGTRLTVT.